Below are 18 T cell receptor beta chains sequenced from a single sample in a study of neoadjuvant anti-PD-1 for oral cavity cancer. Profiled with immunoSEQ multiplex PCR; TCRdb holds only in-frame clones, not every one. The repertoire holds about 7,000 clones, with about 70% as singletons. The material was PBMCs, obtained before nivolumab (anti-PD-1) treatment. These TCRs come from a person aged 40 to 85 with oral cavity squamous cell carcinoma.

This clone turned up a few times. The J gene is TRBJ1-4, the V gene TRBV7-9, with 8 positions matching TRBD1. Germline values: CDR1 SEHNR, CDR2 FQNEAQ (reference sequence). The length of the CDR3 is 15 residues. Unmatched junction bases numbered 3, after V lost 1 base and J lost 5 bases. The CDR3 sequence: CASSLGTGSNEKLFF. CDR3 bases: TGTGCCAGCAGCTTAGGGACAGGGTCCAATGAAAAACTGTTTTTT.

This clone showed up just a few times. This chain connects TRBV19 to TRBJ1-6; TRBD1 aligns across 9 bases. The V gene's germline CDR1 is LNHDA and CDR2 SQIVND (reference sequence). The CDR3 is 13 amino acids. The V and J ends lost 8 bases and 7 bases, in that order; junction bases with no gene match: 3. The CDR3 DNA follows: TGTGCCAGTTCCGGGACAGGGAATTCACCCCTCCACTTT. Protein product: CASSGTGNSPLHF.

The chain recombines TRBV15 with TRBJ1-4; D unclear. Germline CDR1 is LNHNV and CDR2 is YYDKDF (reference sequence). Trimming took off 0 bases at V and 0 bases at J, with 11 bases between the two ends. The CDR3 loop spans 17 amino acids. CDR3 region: CATSRDGETATNEKLFF. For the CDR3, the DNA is TGTGCCACCAGCAGAGATGGGGAAACAGCAACTAATGAAAAACTGTTTTTT.

In DNA form, the CDR3 reads TGTGCCAGCAGTCGCGGGACACCTTCCTCCTACGAGCAGTACTTC. Its translation is CASSRGTPSSYEQYF. The J gene is TRBJ2-7, the V gene TRBV6-5, with D perhaps matching TRBD1 or TRBD2 (6 bases each). The CDR3 contains 15 residues. V lost 5 bases and J 0 bases, leaving 14 bases between the germline ends. The V gene's germline CDR1 is MNHEY and CDR2 SVGAGI.

DNA of the CDR3: TGTGCCAGCAGCTTGGCAGGGGGTTTGGAGTACGAGCAGTACTTC. Translated: CASSLAGGLEYEQYF. The chain recombines TRBV5-5 with TRBJ2-7; 7 bases agree with TRBD1. Germline CDR1 is SGHKS and CDR2 is YYEKEE (reference sequence). V trimming: 0 bases; J trimming: 4 bases; junction bases outside the gene matches: 7. CDR3 size: 15 residues.

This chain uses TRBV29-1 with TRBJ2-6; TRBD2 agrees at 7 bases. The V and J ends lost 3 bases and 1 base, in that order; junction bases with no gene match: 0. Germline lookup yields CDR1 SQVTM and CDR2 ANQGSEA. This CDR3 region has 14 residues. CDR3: CSVDGGSGANVLTF. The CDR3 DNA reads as TGCAGCGTTGACGGGGGGTCTGGGGCCAACGTCCTGACTTTC.

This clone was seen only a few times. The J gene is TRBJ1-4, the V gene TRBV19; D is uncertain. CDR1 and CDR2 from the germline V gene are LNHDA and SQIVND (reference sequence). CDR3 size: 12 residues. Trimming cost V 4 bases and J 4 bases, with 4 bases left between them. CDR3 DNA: TGTGCCAGTAGTAGCCTTAATGAAAAACTGTTTTTT. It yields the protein CASSSLNEKLFF.

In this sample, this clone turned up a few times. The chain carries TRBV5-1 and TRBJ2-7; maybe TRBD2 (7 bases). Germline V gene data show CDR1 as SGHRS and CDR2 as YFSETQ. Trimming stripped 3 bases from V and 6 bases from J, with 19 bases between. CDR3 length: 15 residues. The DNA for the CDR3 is TGCGCCAGCAGCTCGGGGGGCAGAGCGACGGGCGAGCAGTACTTC. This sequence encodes CASSSGGRATGEQYF. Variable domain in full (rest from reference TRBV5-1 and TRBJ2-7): KAGVTQTPRYLIKTRGQQVTLSCSPISGHRSVSWYQQTPGQGLQFLFEYFSETQRNKGNFPGRFSGRQFSNSRSEMNVSTLELGDSALYLCASSSGGRATGEQYFGPGTRLTVT.

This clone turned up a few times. In DNA, the CDR3 is TGTGCCAGCAGTTTTCCCAGCTCACCCCTCCACTTT. Encoded protein: CASSFPSSPLHF. The chain has TRBV28 and TRBJ1-6; D is undetermined. The germline V gene has CDR1 MDHEN and CDR2 SYDVKM. With 3 bases removed from V and 10 bases from J, the gap between germline ends came to 7 bases. The length of the CDR3 is 12 residues.

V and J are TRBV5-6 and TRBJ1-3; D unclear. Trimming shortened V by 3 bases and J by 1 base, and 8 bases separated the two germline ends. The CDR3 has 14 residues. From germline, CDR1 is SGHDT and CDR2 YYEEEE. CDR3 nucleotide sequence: TGTGCCAGCAGCTCTAAGAGTTCTGGAAACACCATATATTTT. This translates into CASSSKSSGNTIYF.

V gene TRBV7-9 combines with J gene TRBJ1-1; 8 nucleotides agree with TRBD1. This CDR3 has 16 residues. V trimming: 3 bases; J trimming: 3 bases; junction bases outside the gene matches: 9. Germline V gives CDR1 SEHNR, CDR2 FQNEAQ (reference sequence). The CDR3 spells CASSLRTGLLDTEAFF. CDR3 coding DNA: TGTGCCAGCAGCTTGCGGACAGGGTTGTTGGACACTGAAGCTTTCTTT.

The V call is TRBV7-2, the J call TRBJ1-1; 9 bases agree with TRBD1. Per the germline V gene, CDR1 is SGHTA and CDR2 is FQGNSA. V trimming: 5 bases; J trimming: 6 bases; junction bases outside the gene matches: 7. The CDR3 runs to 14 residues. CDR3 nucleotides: TGTGCCAGCAGCCCTCGGACAGGGGACCCTGAAGCTTTCTTT. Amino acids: CASSPRTGDPEAFF. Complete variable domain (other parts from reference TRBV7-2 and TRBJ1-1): GAGVSQSPSNKVTEKGKDVELRCDPISGHTALYWYRQSLGQGLEFLIYFQGNSAPDKSGLPSDRFSAERTGGSVSTLTIQRTQQEDSAVYLCASSPRTGDPEAFFGQGTRLTVV.

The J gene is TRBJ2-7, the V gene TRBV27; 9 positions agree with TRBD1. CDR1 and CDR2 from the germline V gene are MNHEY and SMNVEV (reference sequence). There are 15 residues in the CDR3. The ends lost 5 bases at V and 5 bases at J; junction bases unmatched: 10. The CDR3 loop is CASSTSTGGFHEQYF. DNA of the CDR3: TGTGCCAGCAGTACCTCGACAGGGGGTTTTCACGAGCAGTACTTC.

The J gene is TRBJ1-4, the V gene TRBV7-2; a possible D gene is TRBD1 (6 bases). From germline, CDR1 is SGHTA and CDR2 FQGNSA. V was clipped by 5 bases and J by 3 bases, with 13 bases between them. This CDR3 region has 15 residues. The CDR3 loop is CASSGGDTANEKLFF. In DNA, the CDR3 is TGTGCCAGCAGCGGGGGGGACACAGCTAATGAAAAACTGTTTTTT.

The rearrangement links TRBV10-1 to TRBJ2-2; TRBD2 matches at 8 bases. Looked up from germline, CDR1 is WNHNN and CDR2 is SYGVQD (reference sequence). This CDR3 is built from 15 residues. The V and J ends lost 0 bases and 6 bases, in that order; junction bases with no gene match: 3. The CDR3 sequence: CASSESRGGPGELFF. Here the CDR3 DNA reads TGCGCCAGCAGTGAGTCTCGGGGGGGCCCCGGGGAGCTGTTTTTT.

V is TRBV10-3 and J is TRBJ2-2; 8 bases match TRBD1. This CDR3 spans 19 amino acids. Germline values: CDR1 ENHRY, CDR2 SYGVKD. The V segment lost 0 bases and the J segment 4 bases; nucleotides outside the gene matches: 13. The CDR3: CAISESRDRTQRGTGELFF. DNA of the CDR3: TGTGCCATCAGTGAGTCCAGGGACAGGACCCAAAGGGGCACCGGGGAGCTGTTTTTT.

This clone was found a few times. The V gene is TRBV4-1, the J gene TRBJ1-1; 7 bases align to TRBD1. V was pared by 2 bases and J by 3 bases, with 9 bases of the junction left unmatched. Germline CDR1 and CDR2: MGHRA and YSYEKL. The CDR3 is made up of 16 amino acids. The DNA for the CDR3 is TGCGCCAGCAGCCAAACAGGGGACAGCTTTTACACTGAAGCTTTCTTT. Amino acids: CASSQTGDSFYTEAFF.

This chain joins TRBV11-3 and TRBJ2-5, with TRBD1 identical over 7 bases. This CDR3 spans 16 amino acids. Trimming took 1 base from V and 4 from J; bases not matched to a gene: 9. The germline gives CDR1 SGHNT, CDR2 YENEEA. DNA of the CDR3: TGTGCCAGCAGCTTAGGTACCACAGGGGCGGGAGAGACCCAGTACTTC. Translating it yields CASSLGTTGAGETQYF.